The 31 T cell receptor beta chains presented below share a single source sample, sequenced in a study of T-cell reconstitution after alpha-beta-depleted transplantation in children. The authors prepared the TCRbeta library with unique molecular identifiers. Via MiXCR, TCRdb re-called the PCR reads, giving one row per CDR3 protein. The table has roughly 590,000 distinct CDR3 sequences, approximately 17% seen once. This specimen consisted of PBMCs from the stem cell graft donor, obtained from the stem cell graft. All receptors come from a human donor who donated a stem cell graft to a child with acute myeloid leukemia.

Note on this clonotype: A single base separates this from a much larger clone, so it may be a read error. The chain employs TRBV20-1 and TRBJ2-3, with 15 bases matching TRBD2. This CDR3 is 16 amino acids long. The J segment lost 6 bases and the V segment lost 6 bases, leaving 10 bases of the junction unmatched. The germline gives CDR1 DFQATT, CDR2 SNEGSKA (reference sequence). Here the CDR3 DNA reads TGCAGTGCCCTGCGGTTCGGACTAGCGGGGGGGGATACGCAGTATTTT. Residues: CSALRFGLAGGDTQYF.

Only a few counts were recorded for this clonotype. The chain has TRBV12-3 or TRBV12-4 and TRBJ1-3, with 9 bases that match TRBD1. The V gene end was trimmed by 6 bases and the J gene end by 2 bases; junction bases not matched to a gene: 5. The length of the CDR3 is 15 residues. CDR3 residues: CASRGDRETGNTIYF. The CDR3 DNA reads TGTGCCAGCAGGGGGGACAGGGAAACTGGAAACACCATATATTTT.

V and J are TRBV10-3 and TRBJ2-3; D is possibly TRBD1 (5 bases). CDR3 size: 15 residues. Trimming shortened V by 5 bases and J by 1 base, and 13 bases separated the two germline ends. The germline gives CDR1 ENHRY, CDR2 SYGVKD. The CDR3 loop is CAISSLGVGTDTQYF. CDR3 DNA: TGTGCCATCAGTTCTCTAGGGGTGGGCACAGATACGCAGTATTTT.

This clonotype was seen ten or more times. The gene calls are TRBV7-2 and TRBJ1-5; D gene ambiguous. Germline-derived CDR1 and CDR2 are SGHTA and FQGNSA. The V and J ends lost 4 bases and 9 bases respectively, with 13 bases between them. The CDR3 is 13 amino acids. CDR3 sequence: CASSSGREWPQHF. DNA of the CDR3: TGTGCCAGCAGCTCAGGACGGGAGTGGCCCCAGCATTTT.

The rearrangement uses TRBV7-2 and TRBJ1-5; no definite D call. Per germline, CDR1 SGHTA and CDR2 FQGNSA. V lost 5 bases and J lost 8, with 10 bases in between. This CDR3 has 12 amino acids. CDR3 in DNA: TGTGCCAGCAGCCCGCAGGAGGAGCCCCAGCATTTT. It translates to CASSPQEEPQHF. The full variable domain, its missing parts supplied by reference TRBV7-2 and TRBJ1-5, is GAGVSQSPSNKVTEKGKDVELRCDPISGHTALYWYRQSLGQGLEFLIYFQGNSAPDKSGLPSDRFSAERTGGSVSTLTIQRTQQEDSAVYLCASSPQEEPQHFGDGTRLSIL.

This clonotype appeared many times. V and J are TRBV29-1 and TRBJ2-7, with D possibly matching TRBD1 (5 bases). The ends were cut back, 7 bases at V and 2 bases at J, with 15 bases in the middle. The CDR3 runs to 13 residues. Germline V lookup: CDR1 SQVTM, CDR2 ANQGSEA. The CDR3 DNA reads TGCAGCGGATTCAGGGTACGGGCCTACGAGCAGTACTTC. It specifies CSGFRVRAYEQYF.

The V gene is TRBV20-1, the J gene TRBJ2-2; tentatively, D is TRBD1 (5 bases). CDR1 and CDR2 from the germline V gene are DFQATT and SNEGSKA (reference sequence). V was pared by 6 bases and J by 4 bases, with 15 bases between. The CDR3 loop spans 14 amino acids. In DNA, the CDR3 is TGCAGTGCCCCCCAGGGCAGACCCACCGGGGAGCTGTTTTTT. Translation gives CSAPQGRPTGELFF.

The chain links TRBV20-1 to TRBJ2-1; TRBD2 matches 16 bases. CDR3 length equals 17 residues. The trim removed 2 bases at V and 7 bases at J, leaving 8 bases unmatched. The germline gives CDR1 DFQATT, CDR2 SNEGSKA (reference sequence). CDR3 bases: TGCAGTGCTAGATCCCCCGGGACTAGCGGGGGGGGAAATGAGCAGTTCTTC. It translates to CSARSPGTSGGGNEQFF.

The sample holds many counts of this clonotype. The V gene is TRBV12-3 or TRBV12-4, the J gene TRBJ1-5, with TRBD1 as a possible D gene (6 bases). Trimming left V 1 base short and J 6 bases short, with 13 bases between. This CDR3 contains 15 residues. The CDR3 coding sequence is TGTGCCAGCAGTTTAGTCGTGGGGGCGGCTCAGCCCCAGCATTTT. Its protein product is CASSLVVGAAQPQHF.

J is TRBJ2-7 and V is TRBV10-3; tentative D call: TRBD1 (6 bases). Trimming stripped 5 bases from V and 0 bases from J, with 11 bases between. CDR3 size: 14 residues. Looked up from germline, CDR1 is ENHRY and CDR2 is SYGVKD. CDR3 region: CAISPTGFSYEQYF. As DNA, the CDR3 is TGTGCCATCAGTCCCACAGGGTTCTCCTACGAGCAGTACTTC.

The V call is TRBV7-2, the J call TRBJ1-3; 7 bases are a match to TRBD1. The CDR3 loop spans 16 amino acids. V dropped 5 bases and J dropped 0; count of bases not matched to a gene: 7. Germline V gene data show CDR1 as SGHTA and CDR2 as FQGNSA. In DNA, the CDR3 is TGTGCCAGCAGCCATCGACAGGGCCTCTCTGGAAACACCATATATTTT. It is translated as CASSHRQGLSGNTIYF.

This clonotype has just a few counts. The chain links TRBV2 to TRBJ2-1; 8 positions match TRBD2. Germline assignment: CDR1 SNHLY and CDR2 FYNNEI. V lost 8 bases to trimming and J lost 7 bases; unmatched junction nucleotides: 10. The CDR3 sequence is 14 residues long. The CDR3 region has the DNA TGTGCCAGCCTTGCGGGGGGAGGGCCTAATGAGCAGTTCTTC. Its translation: CASLAGGGPNEQFF. The complete variable domain, with remaining parts taken from reference TRBV2 and TRBJ2-1, reads EPEVTQTPSHQVTQMGQEVILRCVPISNHLYFYWYRQILGQKVEFLVSFYNNEISEKSEIFDDQFSVERPDGSNFTLKIRSTKLEDSAMYFCASLAGGGPNEQFFGPGTRLTVL.

The chain has TRBV9 and TRBJ1-2; D gene unclear. CDR1 is SGDLS, CDR2 YYNGEE, per germline. This CDR3 comprises 14 residues. Trimming left V 0 bases short and J 4 bases short, with 10 bases between. CDR3: CASSVVDPVYGYTF. Written as DNA, the CDR3 is TGTGCCAGCAGCGTAGTTGACCCGGTCTATGGCTACACCTTC.

In this sample, this clonotype turned up many times. CDR3 amino acids: CASSRVMGISAYEQYV. The CDR3 DNA sequence: TGTGCCAGCAGTAGGGTCATGGGCATATCAGCCTACGAGCAGTACGTC. This chain uses TRBV5-5 with TRBJ2-7; no clear D. V lost 5 bases to trimming and J lost 2 bases, with 20 bases between them. Germline V lookup: CDR1 SGHKS, CDR2 YYEKEE (reference sequence). The CDR3 is 16 amino acids.

This clonotype was observed at least ten times. The rearrangement uses TRBV6-1 and TRBJ2-1; D gene ambiguous. This CDR3 is 15 amino acids long. The germline V gene encodes CDR1 MNHNS and CDR2 SASEGT. Trimming cost V 6 bases and J 1 base, with 13 bases left between them. The CDR3 region is CASSPEVWSYNEQFF. CDR3 sequence (DNA): TGTGCCAGCAGCCCCGAAGTTTGGTCCTACAATGAGCAGTTCTTC.

This clonotype came up many times. The V and J genes are TRBV5-8 and TRBJ1-1, with unresolved D. This CDR3 comprises 14 residues. The V end lost 1 base, the J end lost 1 base, and 8 bases lay between the germline ends. Germline loops: CDR1 SGHTS, CDR2 YDEGEE. DNA of the CDR3: TGTGCCAGCAGCTTGTATAGGGAGAACACTGAAGCTTTCTTT. This sequence encodes CASSLYRENTEAFF.

The chain employs TRBV4-1 and TRBJ2-7, with D perhaps given as TRBD1 or TRBD2 (5 bases each). The V gene's germline CDR1 is MGHRA and CDR2 YSYEKL. This CDR3 is built from 14 residues. V was clipped by 0 bases and J by 7 bases, with 13 bases between them. The CDR3 reads CASSQDNGAREQYF. The CDR3 region has the DNA TGCGCCAGCAGCCAAGATAACGGGGCGAGAGAGCAGTACTTC.

This clonotype has more than one count but fewer than ten. The chain couples TRBV20-1 to TRBJ2-3; 13 positions match TRBD2. Germline CDR1 is DFQATT and CDR2 is SNEGSKA (reference sequence). This CDR3 has 19 residues. Trimming at V came to 2 bases and at J to 6 bases, leaving 17 bases not matched to a gene. In nucleotides, the CDR3 is TGCAGTGCTAGACCCCGTGACGACTTACTAGCGGGGGGGCATGATACGCAGTATTTT. This codes for CSARPRDDLLAGGHDTQYF.

This clonotype was seen a handful of times. The gene calls are TRBV20-1 and TRBJ2-6; perhaps D is TRBD1 or TRBD2 (5 bases each). The V gene's germline CDR1 is DFQATT and CDR2 SNEGSKA (reference sequence). Trimming cost V 6 bases and J 5 bases, with 23 bases left between them. CDR3 size: 17 residues. The CDR3 reads CSANTGGVLSRANVLTF. In nucleotides, the CDR3 is TGCAGTGCAAACACAGGAGGAGTCCTCTCGCGGGCCAACGTCCTGACTTTC.

This clonotype was detected many times. V and J are TRBV20-1 and TRBJ1-6, with D possibly being TRBD1 (5 bases). There are 14 residues in the CDR3. Germline V gene data show CDR1 as DFQATT and CDR2 as SNEGSKA (reference sequence). V was cut by 0 bases and J by 6 bases, with 9 bases left in between. CDR3 region: CSARDGGGNSPLHF. The CDR3 nucleotides read TGCAGTGCTAGAGATGGGGGAGGTAATTCACCCCTCCACTTT.

This clonotype was counted between two and nine times. The chain employs TRBV12-3 or TRBV12-4 and TRBJ2-7; 7 bases are a match to TRBD1. Trimming cost V 5 bases and J 3 bases; bases outside gene matches: 1. The CDR3 sequence is 12 residues long. Here the CDR3 reads CASSNRGYEQYF. The CDR3, as DNA: TGTGCCAGCAGTAACAGGGGCTACGAGCAGTACTTC.

In this sample, this clonotype turned up many times. The rearrangement uses TRBV20-1 and TRBJ2-1; D possibly uses TRBD1 or TRBD2 (5 bases each). This CDR3 has 10 residues. The germline V and J ends were trimmed by 7 bases and 9 bases, with 10 bases remaining between them. Germline V CDR1 and CDR2: DFQATT, SNEGSKA (reference sequence). The CDR3 loop is CSVGAGEQFF. The CDR3 DNA sequence: TGCAGTGTCGGGGCAGGTGAGCAGTTCTTC.

In DNA form, the CDR3 reads TGTGCCAGCAGCGTACAAGGTTCCGCCACTGAAGCTTTCTTT. It codes for CASSVQGSATEAFF. J is TRBJ1-1 and V is TRBV9; D gene ambiguous. The CDR3 spans 14 residues. Germline V gene data show CDR1 as SGDLS and CDR2 as YYNGEE. Trimming stripped 1 base from V and 4 bases from J, with 11 bases between.

This clonotype was counted only a few times. The V and J genes are TRBV7-2 and TRBJ2-1, with 8 bases aligning to TRBD2. CDR3 length equals 17 residues. V shed 1 base and J 1 base; nucleotides not matched to a gene: 6. Germline CDR1 SGHTA, CDR2 FQGNSA. In DNA form, the CDR3 reads TGTGCCAGCAGCTTAGGGGCGGGGGGCGCATCCTACAATGAGCAGTTCTTC. It is translated as CASSLGAGGASYNEQFF.

A few counts support this clonotype. This sequence joins TRBV4-1 and TRBJ2-2; maybe TRBD1 (5 bases). The CDR3 has 14 amino acids. Germline CDR1 is MGHRA and CDR2 is YSYEKL. With 4 bases removed from V and 4 bases from J, the gap between germline ends came to 10 bases. CDR3 residues: CASSRLTGTGELFF. In DNA form, the CDR3 reads TGCGCCAGCAGCCGACTCACAGGCACCGGGGAGCTGTTTTTT.

In its sample, this clonotype was seen many times. The chain couples TRBV30 to TRBJ1-6; D is possibly TRBD1 (6 bases). Trimming shortened V by 3 bases and J by 2 bases, and 11 bases separated the two germline ends. Germline CDR1 GTSNPN, CDR2 SVGIG (reference sequence). This CDR3 region has 15 residues. CDR3 bases: TGTGCCTGGAGGGTACAGGGCACCTATAATTCACCCCTCCACTTT. This translates into CAWRVQGTYNSPLHF.

This clonotype came up a few times. The rearrangement uses TRBV5-6 and TRBJ2-3; D gene ambiguous. In germline, CDR1 is SGHDT, CDR2 YYEEEE. Trimming shortened V by 1 base and J by 2 bases, and 11 bases separated the two germline ends. CDR3 length: 15 residues. The DNA of the CDR3 is TGTGCCAGCAGCTTGCCCGGTCTCCACACAGATACGCAGTATTTT. Its translation: CASSLPGLHTDTQYF. Full variable domain (rest looked up from reference TRBV5-6 and TRBJ2-3): DAGVTQSPTHLIKTRGQQVTLRCSPKSGHDTVSWYQQALGQGPQFIFQYYEEEERQRGNFPDRFSGHQFPNYSSELNVNALLLGDSALYLCASSLPGLHTDTQYFGPGTRLTVL.

About this clonotype: A much larger clone lies a single base off, so this may be a read error. V gene TRBV29-1 combines with J gene TRBJ1-2; D not resolved. In germline, CDR1 is SQVTM, CDR2 ANQGSEA. V lost 0 bases and J lost 11, with 10 bases in between. The length of the CDR3 is 11 residues. CDR3 amino acids: CSVEEGKRYTF. DNA for the CDR3: TGCAGCGTTGAAGAGGGGAAAAGGTACACCTTC.

This clonotype was recorded many times. The chain joins TRBV20-1 to TRBJ1-1; D not resolved. Trimming shortened V by 2 bases and J by 5 bases, and 6 bases separated the two germline ends. Per the germline V gene, CDR1 is DFQATT and CDR2 is SNEGSKA (reference sequence). This CDR3 spans 11 amino acids. CDR3 coding DNA: TGCAGTGCTAGAAAAGGGACTGAAGCTTTCTTT. Amino acid sequence: CSARKGTEAFF.

In the case of this clonotype: A read error may explain this, as a much larger clone is one base away. V and J are TRBV7-2 and TRBJ2-7; D gene ambiguous. The germline V gene has CDR1 SGHTA and CDR2 FQGNSA. Trimming left V 4 bases short and J 0 bases short, with 7 bases between. This CDR3 has 13 residues. CDR3 sequence: CASSSFASYEQYV. The CDR3 nucleotides are TGTGCCAGCAGCTCGTTCGCCTCCTACGAGCAGTACGTC.

On this clonotype: A much larger clone lies one base from this, so it may be a read error. V usage is TRBV20-1 and J usage is TRBJ2-5; D is undetermined. V gave up 1 base and J gave up 5 bases, with 20 bases separating them. Per germline, CDR1 DFQATT and CDR2 SNEGSKA (reference sequence). The CDR3 sequence is 16 residues long. The chain's CDR3 is CSARVSRGIGRETQYF. CDR3 nucleotides: TGCAGTGCTAGAGTCTCCAGAGGCATCGGCAGGGAGACCCAGTACTTC.